This TCR beta chain came from a study of cytomegalovirus exposure and HLA in healthy donors. Study details: T cells numbering around 190 million yielded around 120 million unique TCR beta sequences in an earlier analysis. The Caucasian-associated ancestry cluster held 80% to 90% of roughly 370 genotyped donors. Points from the study as a whole: The authors listed about 170 TCR beta chains as cytomegalovirus-associated.

Researchers ran the PCR with 60 Vbeta and 13 Jbeta primers. Repertoires were generated with immunoSEQ multiplex PCR, while TCRdb's copy carries only in-frame clones and drops some. There are roughly 63,000 clones in the sample; 71% occur only once, and nearly 25% lies in the top ten. The length of the CDR3 is 20 residues. Germline lookup yields CDR1 LNHNV and CDR2 YYDKDF (reference sequence). The V and J ends lost 1 base and 0 bases, in that order; junction bases with no gene match: 13. A remark on this clone: Its target is unknown.

The TCR comes from a man aged 45-65 years in good health and CMV-seropositive. Sequencing was carried out using PBMCs. J is TRBJ2-2 and V is TRBV15; 8 positions agree with TRBD2. The CDR3 spells CATSRAPWGAGGPNTGELFF. The CDR3 DNA reads as TGTGCCACCAGCAGAGCCCCCTGGGGGGCGGGAGGTCCGAACACCGGGGAGCTGTTTTTT.